One and the same sample provided the 21 T cell receptor beta chains below, sequenced in a study of shared clonotypes between healthy human individuals. Sequenced by immunoSEQ multiplex PCR; TCRdb stores in-frame clones only, minus some. This repertoire shows approximately 2,000,000 clones, around 93% found once; its top ten account for more than 1.5%. CD45RO-negative cells were positively selected for CCR7, leaving out terminally differentiated effector memory CD45RA+ cells. Material for sequencing was naive CD8+ T cells from PBMCs. The receptor set was obtained from a man between 18 and 29 years old in good health. Some clones in this sample may be carry-over from other donors' samples.

The rearrangement joins TRBV5-6 to TRBJ2-3; weak D call: TRBD2 (5 bases). The CDR3 sequence is 12 residues long. Germline V gene sequence: CDR1 SGHDT, CDR2 YYEEEE. V was pared by 0 bases and J by 12 bases, with 11 bases between. The CDR3 is CASSLAEGLQYF. The DNA of the CDR3 is TGTGCCAGCAGCTTGGCCGAAGGACTTCAGTATTTT.

This clone has a single count. The chain combines TRBV29-1 with TRBJ2-1, with TRBD2 matching 9 bases. Germline lookup yields CDR1 SQVTM and CDR2 ANQGSEA. This CDR3 spans 16 amino acids. The V segment lost 0 bases and the J segment 6 bases; nucleotides outside the gene matches: 9. The CDR3 DNA reads as TGCAGCGTTGAAGATCGGGCTAGCGGGGAGTTCAATGAGCAGTTCTTC. Its translation is CSVEDRASGEFNEQFF.

The chain carries TRBV29-1 and TRBJ2-7; no definite D call. Germline V lookup: CDR1 SQVTM, CDR2 ANQGSEA. Between the trimmed V and J ends, which lost 2 bases and 1 base, there was a span of 9 bases. The CDR3 contains 13 residues. The CDR3 nucleotides are TGCAGCGTTGAACCACAGAATTCCTACGAGCAGTACTTC. Translation gives CSVEPQNSYEQYF.

The chain uses TRBV4-2 and TRBJ2-1; TRBD2 matches 10 bases. Losses at the gene ends were 0 bases for V and 4 bases for J; bases not matched to a gene: 6. The CDR3 consists of 17 residues. Germline V gives CDR1 LGHNA, CDR2 YNFKEQ. CDR3 nucleotides: TGTGCCAGCAGCCAAGATTGGGGGACTAGCGTGTACAATGAGCAGTTCTTC. Its protein product is CASSQDWGTSVYNEQFF.

As to this clone: At one end the junction does not follow the germline gene, possibly because of a read error. The chain joins TRBV7-6 to TRBJ2-7; perhaps TRBD2 as D (5 bases). Germline V CDR1 and CDR2: SGHVS, FNYEAQ. There are 14 residues in the CDR3. The CDR3 DNA is TGTGCCAGCAGTTTCATCGGGGAGTCCTCCGAGCAGTACTTC. As protein: CASSFIGESSEQYF.

The rearrangement links TRBV6-5 to TRBJ1-4; D ambiguous. Germline CDR1 and CDR2: MNHEY and SVGAGI. With 0 bases removed from V and 7 bases from J, the gap between germline ends came to 12 bases. This CDR3 region has 15 residues. The CDR3 loop reads CASSYSRSGGEKLFF. For the CDR3, the DNA is TGTGCCAGCAGTTACTCCCGGTCAGGAGGTGAAAAACTGTTTTTT.

In its sample, this clone was seen once. V gene TRBV5-6 combines with J gene TRBJ1-5; TRBD1 agrees at 7 bases. This CDR3 spans 16 amino acids. From germline, CDR1 is SGHDT and CDR2 YYEEEE. The V and J ends lost 2 bases and 1 base, in that order; junction bases with no gene match: 6. For the CDR3, the DNA is TGTGCCAGCAGCTTTGGCCTCAGGGGGAGCAATCAGCCCCAGCATTTT. This encodes CASSFGLRGSNQPQHF.

Notes on this clone: Other DNA sequences in the same sample also yield this CDR3. The rearrangement uses TRBV4-3 and TRBJ2-5; TRBD1 aligns across 8 bases. Germline trimming cut 4 bases from V and 1 base from J; bases unmatched to any gene: 5. The CDR3 length is 15 residues. Looked up from germline, CDR1 is LGHNA and CDR2 is YSLEER. CDR3 amino acids: CASSRGTGAQETQYF. In nucleotides, the CDR3 is TGCGCCAGCAGCCGAGGGACAGGAGCCCAAGAGACCCAGTACTTC.

The chain couples TRBV27 to TRBJ2-7, with D perhaps TRBD2 (6 bases). CDR1 MNHEY and CDR2 SMNVEV come from the germline V gene (reference sequence). The CDR3 contains 15 residues. The V end lost 5 bases, the J end lost 5 bases, and 19 bases lay between the germline ends. The CDR3 region has the DNA TGTGCCAGCAGTCTTAGCGGCCGACCTCTGAACGAGCAGTACTTC. Translating gives CASSLSGRPLNEQYF.

The chain recombines TRBV27 with TRBJ1-2, with D possibly TRBD1 on 5 matching bases. Germline V gene data show CDR1 as MNHEY and CDR2 as SMNVEV (reference sequence). Trimming shortened V by 5 bases and J by 5 bases, and 18 bases separated the two germline ends. CDR3 size: 15 residues. The CDR3 DNA is TGTGCCAGCAGTACCAACCCACCCGGGGGATATGGCTACACCTTC. It codes for CASSTNPPGGYGYTF.

This rearrangement joins TRBV4-1 to TRBJ2-5; D possibly corresponds to TRBD2 (6 bases). The CDR3 loop spans 14 amino acids. Trimming stripped 4 bases from V and 1 base from J, with 10 bases between. The germline V gene has CDR1 MGHRA and CDR2 YSYEKL. The CDR3 sequence is CASSLRGTQETQYF. As DNA, the CDR3 is TGCGCCAGCAGCCTACGCGGGACCCAAGAGACCCAGTACTTC.

The CDR3 DNA reads TGCGCCAGCAGCCAAGGGGAGGGACAGGGAATCTACGAGCAGTACTTC. It is translated as CASSQGEGQGIYEQYF. The gene calls are TRBV4-1 and TRBJ2-7; TRBD1 agrees at 9 bases. The V segment lost 1 base and the J segment 3 bases; nucleotides outside the gene matches: 7. The CDR3 extends over 16 amino acids. The germline gives CDR1 MGHRA, CDR2 YSYEKL.

The J gene is TRBJ1-2, the V gene TRBV4-3, with D perhaps TRBD1 (6 bases). CDR1 is LGHNA and CDR2 is YSLEER in the germline V gene. V was cut by 1 base and J by 4 bases, with 19 bases left in between. The CDR3 has 17 residues. The CDR3 DNA reads as TGCGCCAGCAGCCAAGCCGATGAACAGGGACCTCTCTATGGCTACACCTTC. It yields the protein CASSQADEQGPLYGYTF.

This clone is a singleton in its sample. The V call is TRBV14, the J call TRBJ2-7; the match to TRBD2 covers 13 bases. The V segment lost 2 bases and the J segment 5 bases; nucleotides outside the gene matches: 9. CDR1 is SGHDN, CDR2 FVKESK, per germline. There are 17 residues in the CDR3. The DNA of the CDR3 is TGTGCCAGCAGCCAACGTCATGGACTAGCGGGAGCCCACGAGCAGTACTTC. It translates to CASSQRHGLAGAHEQYF. Based on the CDR3 plus reference TRBV14 and TRBJ2-7, the full variable domain is EAGVTQFPSHSVIEKGQTVTLRCDPISGHDNLYWYRRVMGKEIKFLLHFVKESKQDESGMPNNRFLAERTGGTYSTLKVQPAELEDSGVYFCASSQRHGLAGAHEQYFGPGTRLTVT.

The V call is TRBV7-6, the J call TRBJ2-1; 11 nucleotides agree with TRBD2. Looked up from germline, CDR1 is SGHVS and CDR2 is FNYEAQ. The CDR3 contains 16 residues. V lost 0 bases, J lost 10 bases, and 8 bases stayed unmatched. The CDR3 nucleotides read TGTGCCAGCAGCTTAGCGCTAGCGGGAGGCGCGGTGGAGCAGTTCTTC. This codes for CASSLALAGGAVEQFF.

J is TRBJ2-1 and V is TRBV19; no clear D. This CDR3 contains 16 residues. Between the trimmed V and J ends, which lost 7 bases and 8 bases, there was a span of 24 bases. Germline V gene lookup returns CDR1 LNHDA and CDR2 SQIVND (reference sequence). CDR3 loop: CASTQRHWSLVDEQFF. The CDR3 DNA follows: TGTGCCAGTACCCAGCGCCACTGGAGTTTGGTGGATGAGCAGTTCTTC.

The chain joins TRBV2 to TRBJ2-7; no clear D. CDR3 length: 14 residues. With 4 bases removed from V and 3 bases from J, the gap between germline ends came to 13 bases. Germline CDR1 is SNHLY and CDR2 is FYNNEI. The CDR3 spells CASSGVRSFYEQYF. CDR3 nucleotide sequence: TGTGCCAGCAGTGGAGTTCGCAGTTTCTACGAGCAGTACTTC.

The chain recombines TRBV15 with TRBJ2-1; TRBD2 aligns across 8 bases. Looked up from germline, CDR1 is LNHNV and CDR2 is YYDKDF (reference sequence). The CDR3 is made up of 17 amino acids. Trimming removed 1 base from V and 4 bases from J; junction bases left unmatched: 9. CDR3 sequence: CATSRVGTRSWYNEQFF. The CDR3 coding sequence is TGTGCCACCAGCAGAGTGGGGACTAGGAGTTGGTACAATGAGCAGTTCTTC.

The sample holds one count of this clone. The chain is built from TRBV28 and TRBJ1-3; D uncertain. The CDR3 spans 13 residues. Germline CDR1 MDHEN, CDR2 SYDVKM. Trimming shortened V by 8 bases and J by 4 bases, and 12 bases separated the two germline ends. The CDR3 spells CASLRFTGNTIYF. The CDR3 DNA is TGTGCCAGCCTCCGTTTTACCGGAAACACCATATATTTT.

Only one count was recorded for this clone. The chain uses TRBV6-1 and TRBJ1-3; D unclear. Trimming stripped 7 bases from V and 2 bases from J, with 9 bases between. CDR3 length equals 13 residues. Per germline, CDR1 MNHNS and CDR2 SASEGT. In nucleotides, the CDR3 is TGTGCCAGCACCCCCCGACCTGGAAACACCATATATTTT. Its protein is CASTPRPGNTIYF.

CDR3 sequence reads: CASSHGALWEQYF. The CDR3 nucleotides read TGTGCCAGCAGCCATGGGGCCCTGTGGGAGCAGTACTTC. This chain connects TRBV14 to TRBJ2-7; D might be TRBD1 (5 bases). Germline V CDR1 and CDR2: SGHDN, FVKESK. CDR3 length equals 13 residues. V was cut by 3 bases and J by 7 bases, with 13 bases left in between.